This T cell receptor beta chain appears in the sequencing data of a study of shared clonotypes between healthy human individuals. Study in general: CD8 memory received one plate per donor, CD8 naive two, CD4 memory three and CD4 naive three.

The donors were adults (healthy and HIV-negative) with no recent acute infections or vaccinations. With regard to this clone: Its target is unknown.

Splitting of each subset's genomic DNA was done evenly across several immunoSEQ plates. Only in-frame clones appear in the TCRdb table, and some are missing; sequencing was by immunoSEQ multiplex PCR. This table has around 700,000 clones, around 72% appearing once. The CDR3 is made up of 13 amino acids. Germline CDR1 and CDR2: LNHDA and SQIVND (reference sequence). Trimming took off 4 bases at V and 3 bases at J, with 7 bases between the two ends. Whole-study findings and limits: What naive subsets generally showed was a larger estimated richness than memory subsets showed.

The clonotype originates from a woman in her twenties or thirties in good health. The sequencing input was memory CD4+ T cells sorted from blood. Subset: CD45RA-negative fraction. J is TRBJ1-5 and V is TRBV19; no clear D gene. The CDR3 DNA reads TGTGCCAGTAGTAGCAGAAACAATCAGCCCCAGCATTTT. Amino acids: CASSSRNNQPQHF.